The 2 T cell receptor beta chains below all came from one sample that was sequenced in a study of blood T cell repertoires in COVID-19. The table came from immunoSEQ multiplex PCR; TCRdb's copy has only in-frame clones and leaves some out. The data show about 93,000 clones, approximately 80% seen once. The sample consisted of peripheral blood. The receptor source for this set is a human donor in a cohort sampled during active COVID-19.

This sequence joins TRBV19 and TRBJ1-2; TRBD1 aligns across 10 bases. Germline V lookup: CDR1 LNHDA, CDR2 SQIVND (reference sequence). Trimming removed 4 bases from V and 1 base from J; junction bases left unmatched: 0. CDR3 size: 14 residues. The DNA for the CDR3 is TGTGCCAGTAGTAGGGACAGGGGTAACTATGGCTACACCTTC. Protein sequence: CASSRDRGNYGYTF.

V usage is TRBV2 and J usage is TRBJ2-7, with 11 nucleotides matching TRBD2. Unmatched junction bases numbered 6, after V lost 6 bases and J lost 2 bases. Germline loops: CDR1 SNHLY, CDR2 FYNNEI. The CDR3 runs 15 residues. For the CDR3, the DNA is TGTGCCAGCAGGGTACTAGCGGGAGTTGCCTACGAGCAGTACTTC. The encoded protein is CASRVLAGVAYEQYF.